What follows are 18 T cell receptor beta chains derived from one specimen sequenced in a study of cytomegalovirus exposure and HLA in healthy donors. The PCR ran on 60 Vbeta and 13 Jbeta primers. TCRdb's table, derived via immunoSEQ multiplex PCR, lists solely in-frame clones and lacks some. This table holds around 130,000 clones. The sequenced sample was PBMCs. The receptors stem from a woman in her thirties or forties in good health and CMV-seronegative.

This chain links TRBV7-8 with TRBJ2-7; 7 nucleotides agree with TRBD1. Looked up from germline, CDR1 is SGHVS and CDR2 is FQNEAQ. The length of the CDR3 is 15 residues. Trimming took 3 bases from V and 2 from J; bases not matched to a gene: 7. The CDR3 DNA follows: TGTGCCAGCAGCTTGGATCGACAGGGCCCCTACGAGCAGTACGTC. It encodes CASSLDRQGPYEQYV.

The chain carries TRBV5-1 and TRBJ1-2, with a tentative D call TRBD1 (6 bases). V was trimmed by 2 bases and J by 3 bases, leaving 14 bases between them. The CDR3 consists of 15 residues. The germline V gene has CDR1 SGHRS and CDR2 YFSETQ. CDR3 protein: CASSLTGGADYGYTF. The CDR3 coding sequence is TGCGCCAGCAGCTTAACGGGGGGCGCCGACTATGGCTACACCTTC.

The chain joins TRBV7-2 to TRBJ2-3; D gene ambiguous. Trimming removed 5 bases at V and 6 bases at J, with 12 bases between. The CDR3 has 13 residues. Per germline, CDR1 SGHTA and CDR2 FQGNSA. CDR3 loop: CASSPRMLDTQYF. CDR3 sequence (DNA): TGTGCCAGCAGCCCTAGGATGTTGGATACGCAGTATTTT.

V gene TRBV11-1 combines with J gene TRBJ1-2; D remains unclear. In germline, CDR1 is SGHAT, CDR2 FQDESV (reference sequence). Trimming left V 4 bases short and J 7 bases short, with 10 bases between. The length of the CDR3 is 12 residues. CDR3 in DNA: TGTGCCAGCAGCTCCGGACGGGGTGGCTACACCTTC. Translating gives CASSSGRGGYTF. Using reference TRBV11-1 and TRBJ1-2 for the parts outside the CDR3, the full variable domain is EAEVAQSPRYKITEKSQAVAFWCDPISGHATLYWYRQILGQGPELLVQFQDESVVDDSQLPKDRFSAERLKGVDSTLKIQPAELGDSAMYLCASSSGRGGYTFGSGTRLTVV.

The chain employs TRBV7-2 and TRBJ2-5, with 14 bases aligning to TRBD2. From germline, CDR1 is SGHTA and CDR2 FQGNSA. The ends lost 4 bases at V and 1 base at J; junction bases unmatched: 2. This CDR3 has 16 amino acids. The CDR3 DNA follows: TGTGCCAGCAGCTCGGGGACTAGCGGGGGCCAAGAGACCCAGTACTTC. Translating it yields CASSSGTSGGQETQYF.

This chain links TRBV6-1 with TRBJ1-2, with 9 bases identical to TRBD1. Germline CDR1 MNHNS, CDR2 SASEGT. The CDR3 spans 17 residues. The junction had 7 bases not matched to a gene; V was cut back by 2 bases and J by 0 bases. The chain's CDR3 is CASSEWGQGNSNYGYTF. The CDR3 nucleotides read TGTGCCAGCAGTGAATGGGGACAGGGTAATTCTAACTATGGCTACACCTTC.

Comment on this clone: Other DNA variants within this sample encode the same CDR3. This chain links TRBV11-2 with TRBJ1-1; possibly TRBD1 for D (6 bases). V shed 5 bases and J shed 5 bases, with 12 bases lying between them. Germline assignment: CDR1 SGHAT and CDR2 FQNNGV. The CDR3 sequence is 13 residues long. The CDR3 region has the DNA TGTGCCAGCAGCCTCACAGGGTTGACTGAAGCTTTCTTT. The encoded protein is CASSLTGLTEAFF.

The rearrangement uses TRBV6-6 and TRBJ2-7, with 7 positions matching TRBD2. This CDR3 contains 16 residues. The germline CDR1 and CDR2 sequences are MNHNY and SVGAGI (reference sequence). Trimming cost V 2 bases and J 6 bases; bases outside gene matches: 13. CDR3 residues: CASSYLRDYPRVEQYV. The CDR3 nucleotides read TGTGCCAGCAGTTACCTCCGGGACTACCCAAGAGTCGAGCAGTACGTC.

The V gene is TRBV4-1, the J gene TRBJ1-3; tentatively, D is TRBD1 (6 bases). Germline values: CDR1 MGHRA, CDR2 YSYEKL. The CDR3 has 17 amino acids. Trimming cost V 0 bases and J 0 bases, with 12 bases left between them. This CDR3 is CASSQDMRGSSGNTIYF. The DNA of the CDR3 is TGCGCCAGCAGCCAAGATATGAGGGGGAGCTCTGGAAACACCATATATTTT.

The V gene is TRBV14, the J gene TRBJ2-5; unclear D gene. The CDR3 is made up of 11 amino acids. Germline CDR1 is SGHDN and CDR2 is FVKESK. Trimming took 6 bases from V and 4 from J, leaving 6 bases between them. CDR3 sequence: CASSYTETQYF. The CDR3 nucleotides are TGTGCCAGCAGTTACACAGAGACCCAGTACTTC.

The rearrangement uses TRBV19 and TRBJ1-1, with a tentative D call TRBD1 (6 bases). CDR1 and CDR2 from the germline V gene are LNHDA and SQIVND (reference sequence). This CDR3 is 14 amino acids long. Trimming removed 5 bases at V and 0 bases at J, with 10 bases between. CDR3 nucleotides: TGTGCCAGTAGTTACGGGACATTGAACACTGAAGCTTTCTTT. This sequence encodes CASSYGTLNTEAFF.

V is TRBV25-1 and J is TRBJ2-3, with 10 bases lining up with TRBD2. The CDR3 has 17 amino acids. V lost 5 bases, J lost 2 bases, and 10 bases stayed unmatched. Per germline, CDR1 MGHDK and CDR2 SYGVNS. The CDR3 region is CASSRGLAGVTTDTQYF. Here the CDR3 DNA reads TGTGCCAGCAGTCGAGGGCTAGCGGGGGTTACCACAGATACGCAGTATTTT.

The chain is built from TRBV5-1 and TRBJ1-2; no definite D call. Germline-derived CDR1 and CDR2 are SGHRS and YFSETQ. The CDR3 consists of 18 residues. V lost 0 bases, J lost 5 bases, and 23 bases lay in between. CDR3 amino acids: CASSLENSPGVKEYGYTF. The CDR3 nucleotides are TGCGCCAGCAGCTTGGAAAACTCCCCCGGGGTTAAAGAGTATGGCTACACCTTC. Combining the CDR3 with reference TRBV5-1 and TRBJ1-2 gives the whole variable domain KAGVTQTPRYLIKTRGQQVTLSCSPISGHRSVSWYQQTPGQGLQFLFEYFSETQRNKGNFPGRFSGRQFSNSRSEMNVSTLELGDSALYLCASSLENSPGVKEYGYTFGSGTRLTVV.

CDR3: CASRRPTVGNQPQHF. CDR3 nucleotide sequence: TGTGCCAGCAGGCGTCCGACAGTGGGCAATCAGCCCCAGCATTTT. The J gene is TRBJ1-5, the V gene TRBV6-1; TRBD1 might be the D (5 bases). The CDR3 runs to 15 residues. Trimming removed 6 bases from V and 2 bases from J, with 14 bases in between. Per germline, CDR1 MNHNS and CDR2 SASEGT.

This chain connects TRBV11-3 to TRBJ2-7; a possible D gene is TRBD1 (5 bases). Trimming took 4 bases from V and 0 from J, leaving 7 bases between them. Germline V lookup: CDR1 SGHNT, CDR2 YENEEA. The CDR3 runs to 13 residues. The CDR3 DNA sequence: TGTGCCAGCAGCTGGGGCAGCTCCTACGAGCAGTACTTC. This encodes CASSWGSSYEQYF.

The chain has TRBV18 and TRBJ2-3; D unresolved. The length of the CDR3 is 17 residues. Germline V lookup: CDR1 KGHSH, CDR2 LQKENI. Trimming cost V 4 bases and J 3 bases, with 20 bases left between them. CDR3 sequence reads: CASSRPLPGRGTDTQYF. The CDR3, as DNA: TGTGCCAGCTCACGGCCATTGCCCGGCCGCGGAACAGATACGCAGTATTTT.

The chain combines TRBV10-3 with TRBJ1-5, with D possibly TRBD1 on 5 matching bases. There are 14 residues in the CDR3. Between the trimmed V and J ends, which lost 6 bases and 2 bases, there was a span of 11 bases. Germline CDR1 reads ENHRY; CDR2 reads SYGVKD. CDR3 in DNA: TGTGCCATCAGATCGACAGAGGGCAATCAGCCCCAGCATTTT. Amino acids: CAIRSTEGNQPQHF.

V is TRBV18 and J is TRBJ1-1; D call uncertain. Germline V lookup: CDR1 KGHSH, CDR2 LQKENI. The CDR3 runs 14 residues. The V end lost 5 bases, the J end lost 0 bases, and 10 bases lay between the germline ends. The CDR3 nucleotides read TGTGCCAGCTCATCGCAGGAAATGAACACTGAAGCTTTCTTT. Amino acid sequence: CASSSQEMNTEAFF. Variable domain in full (rest from reference TRBV18 and TRBJ1-1): NAGVMQNPRHLVRRRGQEARLRCSPMKGHSHVYWYRQLPEEGLKFMVYLQKENIIDESGMPKERFSAEFPKEGPSILRIQQVVRGDSAAYFCASSSQEMNTEAFFGQGTRLTVV.